Reported below is one T cell receptor (beta chain). Antigen: not known. The data derive from a study of OX40 agonist ivuxolimab in advanced cancers. Study in general: Intravenous ivuxolimab at 0.01 to 10 mg/kg was given to patients every 2 weeks. Findings and caveats of the study: Some nonresponders additionally presented with little normalized T-cell clonal expansion. Circulating CD4+ and CD8+ T cells showed clonal expansion by week 6 at 0.1 to 3.0 mg/kg. Patients who responded partially at 0.1-3.0 mg/kg showed clonal expansion ranking among the lowest.

Only in-frame clones appear in the TCRdb table, and some are missing; sequencing was by immunoSEQ multiplex PCR. The data show some 150,000 clones, with 90% seen just once and 0.85% to 1.4% held by the top ten. The CDR3 consists of 12 residues. The germline V and J ends were trimmed by 3 bases and 8 bases, with 11 bases remaining between them. Germline V gene data show CDR1 as WNHNN and CDR2 as SYGVQD (reference sequence). The genes are TRBV10-1 and TRBJ2-7; D gene unclear. The source is an adult with an advanced solid tumor such as melanoma, head and neck, liver or kidney cancer. The sequences come from CD4+ or CD8+ T cells sorted from blood, collected in a trial of the OX40 agonist ivuxolimab. CDR3 coding DNA: TGCGCCAGCAGTGAAACAGAAGGGAAGCAGTACTTC. This codes for CASSETEGKQYF.